This TCR beta chain was recovered during a study of regulatory T cells in long-lasting Graves disease. At the level of the study: Antithyroid drugs had been given to newly diagnosed Graves' patients for under 3 months. Whole-study results and caveats: TCR diversity was lower in persistent than newly diagnosed Graves' disease. TRBV28, TRBJ1-2 and TRBJ2-5 emerged as the favored segments in persistent disease.

Regarding this clonotype: Its specificity is unknown.

Relying on iRepertoire HTBI primers and Arm-PCR of CDR3 regions, the team built TCR beta libraries. TCRdb reprocessed the multiplex PCR reads via MiXCR and lists one record per CDR3 protein. The sample has about 350,000 distinct CDR3 sequences; 15% to 20% are singletons. Losses at the gene ends were 4 bases for V and 2 bases for J; bases not matched to a gene: 2. In germline, CDR1 is SNHLY, CDR2 FYNNEI. This CDR3 contains 16 residues. The time point denotes: newly diagnosed GD, antithyroid drugs for less than 3 months. From RNA extracted from PBMCs, the TCR library was made. These data also featured in a second study, about T cells in Graves' hyperthyroidism and ophthalmopathy. That report adds: Within blood appeared most thyroid clonotypes that had expanded above 0.001.

This TCR was sampled from a woman aged 18-29 years with Graves disease. Specimen: peripheral blood mononuclear cells (PBMCs), collected at new diagnosis, from a patient treated with antithyroid drugs. This chain joins TRBV2 and TRBJ2-1, with 13 nucleotides matching TRBD2. CDR3 coding DNA: TGTGCCAGCAGTGGGACTAGCGGGGGAACCTACAATGAGCAGTTCTTC. Translated, it gives CASSGTSGGTYNEQFF. The entire variable domain, with the rest obtained from reference TRBV2 and TRBJ2-1, is as follows: EPEVTQTPSHQVTQMGQEVILRCVPISNHLYFYWYRQILGQKVEFLVSFYNNEISEKSEIFDDQFSVERPDGSNFTLKIRSTKLEDSAMYFCASSGTSGGTYNEQFFGPGTRLTVL.